The 11 T cell receptor beta chains below were found in one sample sequenced in a study of shared clonotypes between healthy human individuals. Some clones are missing from TCRdb's copy, which holds only in-frame ones; the method was immunoSEQ multiplex PCR. Of approximately 2.5 million clones listed, 93% were seen once; the top ten hold roughly 0.36%. The sequenced sample consisted of naive CD4+ T cells from PBMCs. Noted subset: CD45RA+ positively selected. The origin of the receptors is a man between 18 and 35 years old in good health. Some clones in this sample may be carry-over from other donors' samples.

The chain couples TRBV7-9 to TRBJ1-5, with TRBD1 as a possible D gene (6 bases). The germline gives CDR1 SEHNR, CDR2 FQNEAQ (reference sequence). V was clipped by 5 bases and J by 6 bases, with 8 bases between them. The CDR3 covers 12 residues. The CDR3 loop is CASSLQGQPQHF. Written as DNA, the CDR3 is TGTGCCAGCAGCCTACAGGGTCAGCCCCAGCATTTT.

The chain carries TRBV12-5 and TRBJ2-5, with no clear D. The CDR3 totals 13 residues. Germline values: CDR1 LGHNT, CDR2 FRNRAP. V lost 7 bases and J 5 bases, leaving 14 bases between the germline ends. This CDR3 is CASAPRLRETQYF. Here the CDR3 DNA reads TGTGCTAGTGCCCCGAGGCTTCGGGAGACCCAGTACTTC.

The count of this clone is one. The gene calls are TRBV9 and TRBJ2-3, with unresolved D. The CDR3 totals 16 residues. Trimming left V 4 bases short and J 1 base short, with 16 bases between. Germline V gene sequence: CDR1 SGDLS, CDR2 YYNGEE. DNA of the CDR3: TGTGCCAGCAGCCTAGTATCAACATTTGGCACAGATACGCAGTATTTT. Amino acids: CASSLVSTFGTDTQYF.

The DNA for the CDR3 is TGTGCCAGCAGCTTAAAGTATCTGCAAGGGGAGACCCAGTACTTC. Translated, it gives CASSLKYLQGETQYF. The chain couples TRBV7-9 to TRBJ2-5; D is uncertain. With 2 bases removed from V and 5 bases from J, the gap between germline ends came to 15 bases. The CDR3 loop spans 15 amino acids. In germline, CDR1 is SEHNR, CDR2 FQNEAQ (reference sequence).

This clone was counted once. This chain links TRBV5-6 with TRBJ1-4, with D tentatively TRBD1 (5 bases). Germline loops: CDR1 SGHDT, CDR2 YYEEEE. The CDR3 is 14 amino acids. Trimming shortened V by 4 bases and J by 6 bases, and 13 bases separated the two germline ends. CDR3: CASSVRALDEKLFF. CDR3 nucleotide sequence: TGTGCCAGCAGCGTCAGGGCCCTCGATGAAAAACTGTTTTTT.

The J gene is TRBJ1-4, the V gene TRBV11-2; weak D call: TRBD1 (5 bases). This CDR3 has 15 residues. The germline V gene encodes CDR1 SGHAT and CDR2 FQNNGV. Deletions cut 6 bases from V and 4 bases from J, with 15 bases between. CDR3: CASSRAAGGNEKLFF. The CDR3 DNA follows: TGTGCCAGCAGTAGGGCGGCCGGGGGTAATGAAAAACTGTTTTTT.

The chain recombines TRBV29-1 with TRBJ2-3; D not resolved. The V end was cut by 4 bases, the J end by 0 bases, with 5 bases between. Germline loops: CDR1 SQVTM, CDR2 ANQGSEA. The CDR3 covers 12 residues. CDR3 nucleotides: TGCAGCGTTGCACAGAGCACAGATACGCAGTATTTT. Translation gives CSVAQSTDTQYF.

The rearrangement uses TRBV5-1 and TRBJ2-7; 7 positions match TRBD1. V trimming: 4 bases; J trimming: 5 bases; junction bases outside the gene matches: 9. Germline V CDR1 and CDR2: SGHRS, YFSETQ. The CDR3 extends over 14 amino acids. The DNA of the CDR3 is TGCGCCAGCAGCAAGGACAGGTTAGTTAACGAGCAGTACTTC. Its translation: CASSKDRLVNEQYF. Full variable domain (missing parts from reference TRBV5-1 and TRBJ2-7): KAGVTQTPRYLIKTRGQQVTLSCSPISGHRSVSWYQQTPGQGLQFLFEYFSETQRNKGNFPGRFSGRQFSNSRSEMNVSTLELGDSALYLCASSKDRLVNEQYFGPGTRLTVT.

V usage is TRBV5-1 and J usage is TRBJ2-7; perhaps TRBD1 as D (6 bases). CDR1 SGHRS and CDR2 YFSETQ come from the germline V gene. The ends were cut back, 2 bases at V and 4 bases at J, with 13 bases in the middle. The CDR3 totals 14 residues. The CDR3, as DNA: TGCGCCAGCAGCTTTGAGGGGGTTACTTACGAGCAGTACTTC. Protein: CASSFEGVTYEQYF.

The chain recombines TRBV4-3 with TRBJ2-1, with a tentative D call TRBD2 (6 bases). Trimming removed 3 bases from V and 1 base from J, with 13 bases in between. CDR1 and CDR2 (germline): LGHNA, YSLEER. CDR3 length equals 16 residues. CDR3 loop: CASSQVGTQSYNEQFF. For the CDR3, the DNA is TGCGCCAGCAGCCAGGTCGGGACTCAGTCCTACAATGAGCAGTTCTTC.

The gene calls are TRBV7-8 and TRBJ2-7; D is perhaps TRBD2 (5 bases). The ends were cut back, 4 bases at V and 6 bases at J, with 19 bases in the middle. The germline V gene encodes CDR1 SGHVS and CDR2 FQNEAQ. The CDR3 loop spans 15 amino acids. CDR3 residues: CASSSSSRPYSEQYF. CDR3 bases: TGTGCCAGCAGCTCTAGCTCCCGCCCATACAGCGAGCAGTACTTC.